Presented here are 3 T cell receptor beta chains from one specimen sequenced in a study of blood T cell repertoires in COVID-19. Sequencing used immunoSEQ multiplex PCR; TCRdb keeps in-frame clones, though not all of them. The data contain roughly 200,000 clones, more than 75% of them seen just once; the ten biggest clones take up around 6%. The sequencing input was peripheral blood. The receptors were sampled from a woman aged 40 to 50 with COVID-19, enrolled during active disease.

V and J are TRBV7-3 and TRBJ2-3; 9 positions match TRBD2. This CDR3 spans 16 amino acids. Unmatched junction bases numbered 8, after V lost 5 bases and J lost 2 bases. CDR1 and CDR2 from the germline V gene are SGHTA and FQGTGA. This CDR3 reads CASSQKAGGITDTQYF. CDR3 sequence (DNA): TGTGCCAGCAGCCAAAAAGCGGGGGGAATCACAGATACGCAGTATTTT. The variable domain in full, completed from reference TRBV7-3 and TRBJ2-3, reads GAGVSQTPSNKVTEKGKYVELRCDPISGHTALYWYRQSLGQGPEFLIYFQGTGAADDSGLPNDRFFAVRPEGSVSTLKIQRTERGDSAVYLCASSQKAGGITDTQYFGPGTRLTVL.

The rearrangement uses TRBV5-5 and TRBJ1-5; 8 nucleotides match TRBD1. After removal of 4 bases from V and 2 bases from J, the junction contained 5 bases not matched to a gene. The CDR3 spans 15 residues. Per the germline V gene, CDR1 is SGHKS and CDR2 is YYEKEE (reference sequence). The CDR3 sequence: CASSKNRGGNQPQHF. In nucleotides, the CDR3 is TGTGCCAGCAGCAAAAACAGGGGGGGCAATCAGCCCCAGCATTTT.

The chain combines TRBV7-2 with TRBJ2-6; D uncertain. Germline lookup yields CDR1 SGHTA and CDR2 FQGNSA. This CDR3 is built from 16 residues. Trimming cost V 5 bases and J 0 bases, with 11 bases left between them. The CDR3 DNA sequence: TGTGCCAGCAGCCTCCGAGAGAGCTCTGGGGCCAACGTCCTGACTTTC. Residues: CASSLRESSGANVLTF.